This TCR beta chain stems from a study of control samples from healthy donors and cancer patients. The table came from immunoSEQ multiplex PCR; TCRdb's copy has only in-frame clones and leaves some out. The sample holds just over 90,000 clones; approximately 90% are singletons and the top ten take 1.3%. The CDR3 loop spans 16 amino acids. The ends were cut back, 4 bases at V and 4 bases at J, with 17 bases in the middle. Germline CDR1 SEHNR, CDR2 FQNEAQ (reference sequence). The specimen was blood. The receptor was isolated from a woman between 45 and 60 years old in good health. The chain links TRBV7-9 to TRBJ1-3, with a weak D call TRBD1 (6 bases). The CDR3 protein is CASSSTGRYTGNTIYF. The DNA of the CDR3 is TGTGCCAGCAGCTCTACAGGGCGCTATACGGGAAACACCATATATTTT.